This passage covers 18 T cell receptor beta chains from one sample sequenced in a study of blood T cell repertoires in COVID-19. Some clones are missing from TCRdb's copy, which holds only in-frame ones; the method was immunoSEQ multiplex PCR. The sample has 300,000 to 400,000 clones, roughly nine tenths seen once; the top ten hold 2% to 3%. The sequenced material came from PBMCs or T cells enriched from blood (not recorded which). The receptors were sampled from a man between 60 and 75 years old who had recovered from COVID-19.

This rearrangement joins TRBV4-1 to TRBJ2-7; D unclear. Trimming stripped 4 bases from V and 2 bases from J, with 15 bases between. This CDR3 spans 15 amino acids. From germline, CDR1 is MGHRA and CDR2 YSYEKL. The CDR3 sequence is CASSPQFQDAYEQYF. The CDR3, as DNA: TGCGCCAGCAGCCCCCAGTTCCAGGATGCCTACGAGCAGTACTTC.

The rearrangement uses TRBV18 and TRBJ1-6; TRBD1 aligns across 7 bases. The V segment lost 0 bases and the J segment 9 bases; nucleotides outside the gene matches: 8. The CDR3 is made up of 16 amino acids. CDR1 and CDR2 (germline): KGHSH, LQKENI. The CDR3 sequence: CASSPPDRAGGSPLHF. The DNA of the CDR3 is TGTGCCAGCTCACCACCTGACAGGGCCGGGGGTTCACCCCTCCACTTT.

This clone came up once. The chain employs TRBV18 and TRBJ2-5; 10 bases agree with TRBD2. This CDR3 is built from 17 residues. Germline assignment: CDR1 KGHSH and CDR2 LQKENI. The junction had 11 bases not matched to a gene; V was cut back by 6 bases and J by 1 base. The CDR3 DNA reads as TGTGCCAGCTCGCCCATAGCGGGGGGCACCTCCCAAGAGACCCAGTACTTC. Translated: CASSPIAGGTSQETQYF.

This clone was seen a single time. CDR3 loop: CASSGSGNTIYF. For the CDR3, the DNA is TGTGCCTCCTCGGGATCTGGAAACACCATATATTTT. The chain has TRBV30 and TRBJ1-3, with D unresolved. The germline V gene has CDR1 GTSNPN and CDR2 SVGIG (reference sequence). Trimming stripped 7 bases from V and 1 base from J, with 8 bases between. The CDR3 extends over 12 amino acids.

The genes are TRBV4-3 and TRBJ1-2; 9 bases map to TRBD1. V trimming: 0 bases; J trimming: 7 bases; junction bases outside the gene matches: 18. CDR3 size: 19 residues. CDR1 and CDR2 (germline): LGHNA, YSLEER. CDR3 nucleotide sequence: TGCGCCAGCAGCCAAGAAATTTTTCTGCGTGACAGGGGGTTTTTTGGCTACACCTTC. It specifies CASSQEIFLRDRGFFGYTF.

A single count supports this clone. The V gene is TRBV11-2, the J gene TRBJ2-5; 7 positions match TRBD1. V lost 3 bases to trimming and J lost 3 bases; unmatched junction nucleotides: 1. CDR1 and CDR2 (germline): SGHAT, FQNNGV. The CDR3 runs to 13 residues. The CDR3 sequence: CASSLGQKETQYF. The CDR3 DNA sequence: TGTGCCAGCAGCTTGGGACAGAAAGAGACCCAGTACTTC.

The chain uses TRBV29-1 and TRBJ2-1, with 11 bases aligning to TRBD1. CDR1 SQVTM and CDR2 ANQGSEA come from the germline V gene. V lost 6 bases, J lost 3 bases, and 1 base stayed unmatched. This CDR3 spans 13 amino acids. CDR3 in DNA: TGCAGCGTGGGGACAGGGGGCTACAATGAGCAGTTCTTC. This gives the protein CSVGTGGYNEQFF.

The chain carries TRBV10-3 and TRBJ2-7; D remains unclear. Germline-derived CDR1 and CDR2 are ENHRY and SYGVKD. The CDR3 is 15 residues long. V lost 0 bases, J lost 1 base, and 10 bases lay in between. CDR3 DNA sequence: TGTGCCATCAGTGAGTCGAATTTGGCTTCCTACGAGCAGTACTTC. Encoded protein: CAISESNLASYEQYF.

This sequence joins TRBV18 and TRBJ2-1, with TRBD2 matching over 9 bases. Germline loops: CDR1 KGHSH, CDR2 LQKENI. Trimming removed 2 bases from V and 0 bases from J; junction bases left unmatched: 2. The CDR3 length is 16 residues. CDR3 in DNA: TGTGCCAGCTCACCAATTAGCGGGAGCTCCTACAATGAGCAGTTCTTC. Its protein product is CASSPISGSSYNEQFF.

This rearrangement joins TRBV15 to TRBJ2-5; a possible D gene is TRBD2 (5 bases). Trimming left V 0 bases short and J 2 bases short, with 7 bases between. The CDR3 sequence is 14 residues long. The germline CDR1 and CDR2 sequences are LNHNV and YYDKDF (reference sequence). The DNA for the CDR3 is TGTGCCACCAGCAGAGATTCGGGACAAGAGACCCAGTACTTC. Translated, it gives CATSRDSGQETQYF.

CDR3 in DNA: TGTGCCAGCTCACCAGAGCGGGGGGGTGTCACAGATACGCAGTATTTT. Translating it yields CASSPERGGVTDTQYF. V usage is TRBV18 and J usage is TRBJ2-3; 10 bases match TRBD2. J lost 2 bases, V lost 2 bases, and 4 bases had no gene match. This CDR3 is built from 16 residues. Germline V gene lookup returns CDR1 KGHSH and CDR2 LQKENI.

In its sample, this clone was seen a few times. The rearrangement joins TRBV4-1 to TRBJ2-1; TRBD2 matches at 7 bases. Germline lookup yields CDR1 MGHRA and CDR2 YSYEKL. This CDR3 is 17 amino acids long. The V and J ends lost 8 bases and 0 bases, in that order; junction bases with no gene match: 13. The CDR3 DNA reads TGCGCCAGCGGGGGGGTTGGAGGGCTAAGCTCCTACAATGAGCAGTTCTTC. Translation gives CASGGVGGLSSYNEQFF.

The chain carries TRBV2 and TRBJ1-5; a possible D gene is TRBD1 (5 bases). The CDR3 totals 13 residues. Trimming left V 2 bases short and J 7 bases short, with 9 bases between. Germline CDR1 reads SNHLY; CDR2 reads FYNNEI. CDR3 protein: CASSESQGQPQHF. The CDR3 nucleotides read TGTGCCAGCAGTGAAAGTCAGGGCCAGCCCCAGCATTTT.

J is TRBJ2-1 and V is TRBV19, with 8 bases identical to TRBD2. The CDR3 has 16 amino acids. With V trimmed by 0 bases and J by 4 bases, 5 bases remained unmatched. Looked up from germline, CDR1 is LNHDA and CDR2 is SQIVND (reference sequence). The CDR3 spells CASSIDGSGSYNEQFF. The CDR3 bases are TGTGCCAGTAGTATAGATGGAAGCGGGAGTTACAATGAGCAGTTCTTC.

The chain carries TRBV6-2 or TRBV6-3 and TRBJ1-3; the D gene is possibly TRBD1 (6 bases). The CDR3 sequence is 16 residues long. CDR1 is MNHEY, CDR2 SVGEGT, per germline. V lost 4 bases, J lost 1 base, and 14 bases lay in between. CDR3 sequence: CASSSPGQASGNTIYF. As DNA, the CDR3 is TGTGCCAGCAGTTCCCCGGGACAAGCATCTGGAAACACCATATATTTT.

This sequence joins TRBV6-5 and TRBJ1-2; TRBD1 matches at 7 bases. The ends lost 5 bases at V and 7 bases at J; junction bases unmatched: 10. Germline CDR1 and CDR2: MNHEY and SVGAGI. The CDR3 is made up of 14 amino acids. Here the CDR3 reads CASSPTRGQAGYTF. The CDR3 DNA sequence: TGTGCCAGCAGTCCAACGAGGGGGCAGGCTGGCTACACCTTC.

The sample holds one count of this clone. The J gene is TRBJ1-4, the V gene TRBV7-9; D call uncertain. The CDR3 length is 17 residues. Between the trimmed V and J ends, which lost 4 bases and 0 bases, there was a span of 15 bases. CDR1 SEHNR and CDR2 FQNEAQ come from the germline V gene (reference sequence). CDR3 residues: CASSSPRREATNEKLFF. CDR3 DNA sequence: TGTGCCAGCAGCTCCCCCCGCCGGGAGGCAACTAATGAAAAACTGTTTTTT.

This clone was observed a few times. The rearrangement uses TRBV13 and TRBJ2-7; tentatively, D is TRBD1 (5 bases). This CDR3 is built from 16 residues. Germline V gives CDR1 PRHDT, CDR2 FYEKMQ (reference sequence). Trimming took 2 bases from V and 6 from J, leaving 20 bases between them. Written as DNA, the CDR3 is TGTGCCAGCAGCTTAAGCGCTGGCAGGGAAAATGGCGAGCAGTACTTC. Its protein product is CASSLSAGRENGEQYF.